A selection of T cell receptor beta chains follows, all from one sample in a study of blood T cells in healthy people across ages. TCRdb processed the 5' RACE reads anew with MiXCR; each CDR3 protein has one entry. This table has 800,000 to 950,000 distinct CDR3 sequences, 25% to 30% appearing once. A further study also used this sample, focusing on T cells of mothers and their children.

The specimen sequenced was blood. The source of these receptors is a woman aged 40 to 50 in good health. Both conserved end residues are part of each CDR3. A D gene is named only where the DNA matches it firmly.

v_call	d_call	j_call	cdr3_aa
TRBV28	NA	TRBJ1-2	CASSFLGENYGYTF
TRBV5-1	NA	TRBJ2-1	CASASVGSDNEQFF
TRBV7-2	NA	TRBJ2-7	CASSRGFYGTVHEQYF
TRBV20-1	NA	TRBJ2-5	CRGRGAGETQYF
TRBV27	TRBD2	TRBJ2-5	CASSLRRLAQETQYF
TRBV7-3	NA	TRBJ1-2	CASSPRDGGYGYTF
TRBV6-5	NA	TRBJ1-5	CASSYAGYEQPQHF
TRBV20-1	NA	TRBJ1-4	CSAAGIDSNWNEKRFF
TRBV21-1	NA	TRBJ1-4	CASSKQTLEFYPATNEKLFF
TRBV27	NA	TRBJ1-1	CASSPPEGGTETFF
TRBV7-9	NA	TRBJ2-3	CASSLVTTDTQYF
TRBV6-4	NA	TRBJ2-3	CASSDSSSGEGTDTQYF
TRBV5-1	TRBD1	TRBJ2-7	CASSLDRGFYEQYF
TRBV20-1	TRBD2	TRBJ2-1	CSAYGLAGIFNEQFF
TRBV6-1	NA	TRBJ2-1	CACNPLAAYNEQFF
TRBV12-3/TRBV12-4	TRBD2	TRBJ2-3	CATRTSGGTDTQYF
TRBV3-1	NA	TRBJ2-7	CASSQEVGGREQYF